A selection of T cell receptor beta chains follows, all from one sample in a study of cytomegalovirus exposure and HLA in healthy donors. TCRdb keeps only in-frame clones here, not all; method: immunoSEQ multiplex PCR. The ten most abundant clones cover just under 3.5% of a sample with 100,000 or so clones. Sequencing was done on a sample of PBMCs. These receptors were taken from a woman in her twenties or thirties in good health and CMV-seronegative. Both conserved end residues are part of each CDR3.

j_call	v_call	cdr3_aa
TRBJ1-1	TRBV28	CASSQNPWAFF
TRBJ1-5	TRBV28	CASGPERVQPQHF
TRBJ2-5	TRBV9	CASSVDSGIQETQYF
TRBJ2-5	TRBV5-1	CASSLAGRETQYF
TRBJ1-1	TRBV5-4	CASSARTGDEAFF
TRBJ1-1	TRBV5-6	CASSLSWDSMNTEAFF
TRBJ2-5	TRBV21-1	CASSKELVQETQYF
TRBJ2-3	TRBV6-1	CASREGNTDTQYF
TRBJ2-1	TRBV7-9	CASSPVEVGEQFF
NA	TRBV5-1	CASSRDSTYEQYF
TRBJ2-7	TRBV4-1	CASRPTPGLAFGEQYF
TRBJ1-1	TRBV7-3	CASSLIGGRNTEAFF
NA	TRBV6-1	CASSEAVSSSYEQYF
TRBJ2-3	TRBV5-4	CASSGPGTESTDTQYF
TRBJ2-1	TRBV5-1	CASSLVGQGAVEQFF
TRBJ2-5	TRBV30	CAWNLGAGGYQETQYF
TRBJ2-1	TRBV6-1	CASSGSRDLVYNEQFF
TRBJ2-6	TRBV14	CASSHLSGANVLTF
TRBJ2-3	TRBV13	CASSSPESHADTQYF
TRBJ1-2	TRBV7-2	CASSPAGTGSYGYTF
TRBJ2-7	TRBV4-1	CASSQRASYEQYF
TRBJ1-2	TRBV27	CASSNIANYGYTF
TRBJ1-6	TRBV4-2	CASSQGEGPAPLHF
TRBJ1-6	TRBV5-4	CASSSDRADSPLHF
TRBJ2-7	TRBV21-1	CASSKGSPLTHEQYF
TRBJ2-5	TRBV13	CASSLLWSRETQYF
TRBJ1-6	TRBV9	CASSILSGPLHF
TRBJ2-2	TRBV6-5	CASTLVGNTGELFF
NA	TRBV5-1	CASSSSDRGRSEQYF
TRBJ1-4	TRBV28	CASRPRGVDEKLFF
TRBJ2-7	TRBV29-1	CSVEQQGSYEQYF
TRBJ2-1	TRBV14	CASSLMTSGDYNEQFF
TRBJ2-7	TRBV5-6	CASQTGRSYEQYF